The rows below give T cell receptor beta chains drawn from one sample of a study of CD8+ T cells in alopecia areata. Clones were read by immunoSEQ multiplex PCR, and TCRdb kept only the in-frame ones, dropping some. The sample comprises around 120,000 clones, approximately 60% of which are singletons, and around 2.8% rests with the top ten. The specimen sequenced was CD4+ T cells sorted from blood. These receptors originate from a human donor in good health. The CDR3 runs from the conserved cysteine through the conserved F or W. A D gene is named only where the DNA matches it firmly. A row's size may be missing; if present it is once, few, many or a size class.

v_gene: TRBV15
j_gene: TRBJ2-3
d_gene: TRBD1
abundance: .
CDR3nt: TGTGCCACCAGCGGGGACAGGGGAGATACGCAGTATTTT
CDR3aa: CATSGDRGDTQYF

v_gene: TRBV4-1
j_gene: TRBJ2-2
d_gene: .
abundance: .
CDR3nt: TGCGCCAGCAGCCAATTTAGGGCCAAGAACACCGGGGAGCTGTTTTTT
CDR3aa: CASSQFRAKNTGELFF

v_gene: TRBV5-6
j_gene: TRBJ2-7
d_gene: .
abundance: once
CDR3nt: TGTGCCTGGAGTGTACAGGCCGTCCTCTCCTACGAGCAGTACTTC
CDR3aa: CAWSVQAVLSYEQYF

v_gene: TRBV13
j_gene: TRBJ2-7
d_gene: TRBD2
abundance: .
CDR3nt: TGTGCCAGCAGACGAGCGGGGGGGCGCTACGAGCAGTACTTC
CDR3aa: CASRRAGGRYEQYF

v_gene: TRBV29-1
j_gene: TRBJ1-1
d_gene: .
abundance: .
CDR3nt: TGCAGCGTTGAATTATCGGGGACCTATAACACTGAAGCTTTCTTT
CDR3aa: CSVELSGTYNTEAFF

v_gene: TRBV29-1
j_gene: TRBJ1-1
d_gene: .
abundance: .
CDR3nt: TGCAGCGTACGATCGTCCGGGCTACCGAACACTGAAGCTTTCTTT
CDR3aa: CSVRSSGLPNTEAFF

v_gene: TRBV6-6
j_gene: TRBJ1-1
d_gene: TRBD1
abundance: .
CDR3nt: TGTGCCAGCGGACGACAGGGGGACACTGAAGCTTTCTTT
CDR3aa: CASGRQGDTEAFF

v_gene: TRBV6-1
j_gene: TRBJ1-2
d_gene: .
abundance: .
CDR3nt: TGTGCCAGCAGTGTCTTGAGGCAGGGTCCTGGCTACACCTTC
CDR3aa: CASSVLRQGPGYTF

v_gene: TRBV25-1
j_gene: TRBJ2-5
d_gene: TRBD1
abundance: .
CDR3nt: TGTGCCACCGGACAGGGGAAGACCCAGTACTTC
CDR3aa: CATGQGKTQYF

v_gene: TRBV7-8
j_gene: TRBJ1-5
d_gene: .
abundance: .
CDR3nt: TGTGCCAGCAGCCCCGGGGAGGCCAGGGCGGTTGGCAATCAGCCCCAGCATTTT
CDR3aa: CASSPGEARAVGNQPQHF

v_gene: TRBV30
j_gene: TRBJ1-2
d_gene: TRBD1
abundance: .
CDR3nt: TGTGCCTGGAGTGGGGGACAGCCTAACTATGGCTACACCTTC
CDR3aa: CAWSGGQPNYGYTF

v_gene: TRBV5-4
j_gene: TRBJ2-7
d_gene: .
abundance: .
CDR3nt: TGTGCCAGCAGCTTTCGGCGGCAGGGTCTCGACGAGCAGTACTTC
CDR3aa: CASSFRRQGLDEQYF

v_gene: TRBV29-1
j_gene: TRBJ2-3
d_gene: .
abundance: .
CDR3nt: TGCAGCTCGAGTGGGTTTTCACGTACAGATACGCAGTATTTT
CDR3aa: CSSSGFSRTDTQYF

v_gene: TRBV5-1
j_gene: TRBJ2-2
d_gene: .
abundance: .
CDR3nt: TGCGCCAGCAGCTTCGACACCCGCGGCACCGGGGAGCTGTTTTTT
CDR3aa: CASSFDTRGTGELFF

v_gene: TRBV6-5
j_gene: TRBJ1-2
d_gene: .
abundance: .
CDR3nt: TGTGCCAGCAGTTACTCGATTGCAGGGCACACCTACACCTTC
CDR3aa: CASSYSIAGHTYTF

v_gene: TRBV10-1
j_gene: TRBJ2-5
d_gene: .
abundance: .
CDR3nt: TGCGCCAGCAGTGAGGCCGGAAGGGAGACCCAGTACTTC
CDR3aa: CASSEAGRETQYF

v_gene: TRBV2
j_gene: TRBJ2-3
d_gene: .
abundance: .
CDR3nt: TGTGCCAGCGGTAGGAGGCAGACAAGCACAGATACGCAGTATTTT
CDR3aa: CASGRRQTSTDTQYF

v_gene: TRBV6-1
j_gene: TRBJ1-6
d_gene: .
abundance: .
CDR3nt: TGTGCCAGCAGTGAATCGTCACCCCTCCACTTT
CDR3aa: CASSESSPLHF

v_gene: TRBV2
j_gene: TRBJ2-2
d_gene: .
abundance: .
CDR3nt: TGTGCCAGCACAAAATTACAGGGTACCGGGGAGCTGTTTTTT
CDR3aa: CASTKLQGTGELFF

v_gene: TRBV6-6
j_gene: TRBJ2-3
d_gene: TRBD2
abundance: .
CDR3nt: TGTGCCAGCAGTGGACTAGCGGGGGGTAGATCAGATACGCAGTATTTT
CDR3aa: CASSGLAGGRSDTQYF

v_gene: TRBV29-1
j_gene: TRBJ1-2
d_gene: .
abundance: few
CDR3nt: TGCAGCGTTGAATTTCAGAACTATGGCTACACCTTC
CDR3aa: CSVEFQNYGYTF

v_gene: TRBV5-1
j_gene: TRBJ2-7
d_gene: TRBD2
abundance: .
CDR3nt: TGCGCCAGCAGACCGTTGAGCGGGGAGGCCTACGAGCAGTACTTC
CDR3aa: CASRPLSGEAYEQYF

v_gene: TRBV11-2
j_gene: TRBJ2-5
d_gene: TRBD1
abundance: .
CDR3nt: TGTGCCAGCAGCTTAGATAGGACAGGAGAGACCCAGTACTTC
CDR3aa: CASSLDRTGETQYF

v_gene: TRBV30
j_gene: TRBJ1-2
d_gene: .
abundance: few
CDR3nt: TGTGCCTGGAGTACGCAGGGCTATGGCTACACCTTC
CDR3aa: CAWSTQGYGYTF

v_gene: TRBV14
j_gene: TRBJ1-2
d_gene: .
abundance: few
CDR3nt: TGTGCCAGCAGCCAAGGACCTAGCTACACCTTC
CDR3aa: CASSQGPSYTF

v_gene: TRBV29-1
j_gene: TRBJ1-1
d_gene: .
abundance: .
CDR3nt: TGCAGCGTCGCGCCTCGGCAGGGCTTGAACACTGAAGCTTTCTTT
CDR3aa: CSVAPRQGLNTEAFF

v_gene: TRBV4-1
j_gene: TRBJ2-5
d_gene: .
abundance: few
CDR3nt: TGCGCCAGCAGCCAAGGGGACAATTGGAAAGAGACCCAGTACTTC
CDR3aa: CASSQGDNWKETQYF

v_gene: TRBV7-2
j_gene: TRBJ2-1
d_gene: TRBD1
abundance: once
CDR3nt: TGTGCCAGCAGCTTAAAAATACAGGGGGCTGAGCAGTTCTTC
CDR3aa: CASSLKIQGAEQFF

v_gene: TRBV29-1
j_gene: TRBJ1-2
d_gene: .
abundance: .
CDR3nt: TGCAGCGTTGAAGATCGGCAGGGAGCTAACTATGGCTACACCTTC
CDR3aa: CSVEDRQGANYGYTF

v_gene: TRBV5-6
j_gene: TRBJ2-5
d_gene: TRBD1
abundance: few
CDR3nt: TGTGCCAGCAGCCAACTCGGGACAGCACAAGAGACCCAGTACTTC
CDR3aa: CASSQLGTAQETQYF

v_gene: TRBV18
j_gene: TRBJ2-7
d_gene: TRBD1
abundance: .
CDR3nt: TGTGCCAGCTCGCCGGGACAGCGCTCCTACGAGCAGTACTTC
CDR3aa: CASSPGQRSYEQYF

v_gene: TRBV30
j_gene: TRBJ2-3
d_gene: .
abundance: few
CDR3nt: TGTGCCTGGAGTGTACGGGGGCGAACTAGCACAGATACGCAGTATTTT
CDR3aa: CAWSVRGRTSTDTQYF

v_gene: TRBV18
j_gene: TRBJ1-5
d_gene: .
abundance: .
CDR3nt: TGTGCCAGCTCACCTGGCGGTAGCAATCAGCCCCAGCATTTT
CDR3aa: CASSPGGSNQPQHF

v_gene: TRBV27
j_gene: TRBJ1-1
d_gene: TRBD1
abundance: few
CDR3nt: TGTGCCAGCAGTCTTGGACAGGGCCCGAACACTGAAGCTTTCTTT
CDR3aa: CASSLGQGPNTEAFF

v_gene: TRBV7-9
j_gene: TRBJ1-4
d_gene: .
abundance: few
CDR3nt: TGTGCCAGCTCTGGGGAAGAAAAACTGTTTTTT
CDR3aa: CASSGEEKLFF

v_gene: TRBV4-1
j_gene: TRBJ1-2
d_gene: TRBD1
abundance: .
CDR3nt: TGCGCCAGCAGCCAGGACGGACAGGGAAACTATGGCTACACCTTC
CDR3aa: CASSQDGQGNYGYTF

v_gene: TRBV25-1
j_gene: TRBJ2-1
d_gene: TRBD1
abundance: .
CDR3nt: TGTGCCAGCAGCCGGGACAGCTCTTCCAATGAGCAGTTCTTC
CDR3aa: CASSRDSSSNEQFF

v_gene: TRBV19
j_gene: TRBJ2-4
d_gene: .
abundance: .
CDR3nt: TGTGCCAGTAGTAGGGGGACTGGGGCCAAAAACATTCAGTACTTC
CDR3aa: CASSRGTGAKNIQYF

v_gene: TRBV23-1
j_gene: TRBJ2-7
d_gene: .
abundance: few
CDR3nt: TGCGCCAGCAGAGCAACCATCGGGACACATACTGACGAGCAGTACTTC
CDR3aa: CASRATIGTHTDEQYF

v_gene: TRBV29-1
j_gene: TRBJ2-7
d_gene: .
abundance: few
CDR3nt: TGCAGCGTTGAAGATGGAGTCGGGGGGCACGAGCAGTACTTC
CDR3aa: CSVEDGVGGHEQYF

v_gene: TRBV2
j_gene: TRBJ1-1
d_gene: .
abundance: .
CDR3nt: TGTGCCAGCAGTGATTGGGGGATGGACACTGAAGCTTTCTTT
CDR3aa: CASSDWGMDTEAFF

v_gene: TRBV5-1
j_gene: TRBJ2-7
d_gene: TRBD2
abundance: .
CDR3nt: TGCGCCAGCAGCCCAACCCCAGCGGGATCCCCCGGGGAGCAGTACTTC
CDR3aa: CASSPTPAGSPGEQYF

v_gene: TRBV18
j_gene: TRBJ1-1
d_gene: TRBD1
abundance: .
CDR3nt: TGTGCCAGCTCCCGGGACAGGGATACTGAAGCTTTCTTT
CDR3aa: CASSRDRDTEAFF

v_gene: TRBV30
j_gene: TRBJ1-2
d_gene: TRBD1
abundance: .
CDR3nt: TGTGCCTGGAGCCCTGACAGGGACAGCAGCTACACCTTC
CDR3aa: CAWSPDRDSSYTF

v_gene: TRBV30
j_gene: TRBJ1-1
d_gene: .
abundance: .
CDR3nt: TGTGCCTGGAGTGTACGGGGGTACGGCGAAGCTTTCTTT
CDR3aa: CAWSVRGYGEAFF

v_gene: TRBV5-1
j_gene: TRBJ2-2
d_gene: .
abundance: .
CDR3nt: TGCGCCAGCAGCCCGAACACCGGGGAGCTGTTTTTT
CDR3aa: CASSPNTGELFF

v_gene: TRBV6-5
j_gene: TRBJ1-3
d_gene: TRBD1
abundance: .
CDR3nt: TGTGCCAGCAGTTACTCGGGACAGGTCTCTGGAAACACCATATATTTT
CDR3aa: CASSYSGQVSGNTIYF

v_gene: TRBV30
j_gene: TRBJ1-1
d_gene: .
abundance: .
CDR3nt: TGTGCCTGGAGAATCAGCATGAACACTGAAGCTTTCTTT
CDR3aa: CAWRISMNTEAFF

v_gene: TRBV27
j_gene: TRBJ2-1
d_gene: .
abundance: .
CDR3nt: TGTGCCAGCAGACCGACGGCCTACAATGAGCAGTTCTTC
CDR3aa: CASRPTAYNEQFF

v_gene: TRBV5-1
j_gene: TRBJ2-7
d_gene: .
abundance: .
CDR3nt: TGCGCCAGCAGCTTCCGGGACAAAAACCCCTACGAGCAGTACTTC
CDR3aa: CASSFRDKNPYEQYF

v_gene: TRBV30
j_gene: TRBJ1-1
d_gene: .
abundance: .
CDR3nt: TGTGCCTGGAGTAACGACCGGGACACTGAAGCTTTCTTT
CDR3aa: CAWSNDRDTEAFF

v_gene: TRBV25-1
j_gene: TRBJ2-7
d_gene: .
abundance: .
CDR3nt: TGTGCCAGCAGTGAAGGGGGGCGCACCTACGAGCAGTACTTC
CDR3aa: CASSEGGRTYEQYF

v_gene: TRBV29-1
j_gene: TRBJ2-7
d_gene: TRBD1
abundance: .
CDR3nt: TGCAGCGTTGAACAGGGGGCCTACGAGCAGTACTTC
CDR3aa: CSVEQGAYEQYF

v_gene: TRBV5-4
j_gene: TRBJ1-2
d_gene: .
abundance: .
CDR3nt: TGTGCCAGCAGCTTTGCCGCTAACTATGGCTACACCTTC
CDR3aa: CASSFAANYGYTF

v_gene: TRBV4-1
j_gene: TRBJ1-5
d_gene: .
abundance: .
CDR3nt: TGCGCCAGCAGCCAAGGGACGGGAGGGGTTCTAAGCAATCAGCCCCAGCATTTT
CDR3aa: CASSQGTGGVLSNQPQHF

v_gene: TRBV29-1
j_gene: TRBJ1-1
d_gene: TRBD1
abundance: once
CDR3nt: TGCAGCGTGGGGACAGGGGTCCCCACTGAAGCTTTCTTT
CDR3aa: CSVGTGVPTEAFF

v_gene: TRBV15
j_gene: TRBJ2-5
d_gene: .
abundance: .
CDR3nt: TGTGCCACCAGCAGAGACGTGATGGAGACCCAGTACTTC
CDR3aa: CATSRDVMETQYF

v_gene: TRBV12-2
j_gene: TRBJ2-7
d_gene: .
abundance: .
CDR3nt: TGTGCAAGTCCACAGGGGATTTGGGAGCAGTACTTC
CDR3aa: CASPQGIWEQYF

v_gene: TRBV29-1
j_gene: TRBJ2-7
d_gene: .
abundance: .
CDR3nt: TGCAGCGCGGGACACTCCGTCTACGAGCAGTACTTC
CDR3aa: CSAGHSVYEQYF

v_gene: TRBV30
j_gene: TRBJ1-6
d_gene: .
abundance: .
CDR3nt: TGTGCCTGGAGGCTACAGAGTAATTCACCCCTCCACTTT
CDR3aa: CAWRLQSNSPLHF